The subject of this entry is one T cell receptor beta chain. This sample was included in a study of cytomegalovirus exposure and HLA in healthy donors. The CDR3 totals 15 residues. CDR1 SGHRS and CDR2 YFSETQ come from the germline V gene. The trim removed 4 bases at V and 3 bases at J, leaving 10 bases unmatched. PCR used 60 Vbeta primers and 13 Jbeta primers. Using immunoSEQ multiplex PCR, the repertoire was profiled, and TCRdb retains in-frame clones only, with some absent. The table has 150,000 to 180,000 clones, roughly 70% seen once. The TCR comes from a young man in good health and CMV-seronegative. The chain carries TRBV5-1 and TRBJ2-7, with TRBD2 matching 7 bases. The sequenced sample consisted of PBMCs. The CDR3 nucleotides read TGCGCCAGCAGCCCTTATGGACGGGGGGTCTACGAGCAGTACTTC. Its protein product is CASSPYGRGVYEQYF.